Below are 9 T cell receptor beta chains sequenced from a single sample in a study of blood T cell repertoires in COVID-19. The table came from immunoSEQ multiplex PCR; TCRdb's copy has only in-frame clones and leaves some out. The sample has nearly 45,000 clones, roughly 87% seen once. Sequencing input: peripheral blood. Receptors originate from a woman older than 75 in a cohort sampled during active or convalescent COVID-19.

This clone was seen a few times. The chain carries TRBV6-6 and TRBJ2-7; unclear D gene. Deletions cut 2 bases from V and 4 bases from J, with 9 bases between. The CDR3 length is 13 residues. CDR1 is MNHNY and CDR2 is SVGAGI in the germline V gene (reference sequence). Here the CDR3 DNA reads TGTGCCAGCAGTTACCAACCGCAGTACGAGCAGTACTTC. Translated: CASSYQPQYEQYF.

This rearrangement joins TRBV7-2 to TRBJ2-5; 9 bases are shared with TRBD2. CDR3 length equals 15 residues. The germline V gene has CDR1 SGHTA and CDR2 FQGNSA. V was clipped by 4 bases and J by 5 bases; unmatched bases: 8. DNA for the CDR3: TGTGCCAGCAGCTCGATAGCGGGAGCGCGGGAGACCCAGTACTTC. Amino acids: CASSSIAGARETQYF.

The rearrangement uses TRBV9 and TRBJ1-5, with TRBD1 matching 7 bases. The ends lost 2 bases at V and 6 bases at J; junction bases unmatched: 5. The CDR3 covers 14 residues. Germline CDR1 is SGDLS and CDR2 is YYNGEE. The CDR3 DNA is TGTGCCAGCAGCGTTGGGGCAGGGGGTCAGCCCCAGCATTTT. Translated: CASSVGAGGQPQHF.

This clone appeared a few times. CDR3 sequence (DNA): TGTGCCTTCCGGGACACTAACTATGGCTACACCTTC. Its translation: CAFRDTNYGYTF. The chain joins TRBV10-3 to TRBJ1-2; maybe TRBD1 (6 bases). Germline V gives CDR1 ENHRY, CDR2 SYGVKD. V lost 11 bases and J 0 bases, leaving 10 bases between the germline ends. The CDR3 totals 12 residues.

This chain uses TRBV23-1 with TRBJ1-1, with 7 bases lining up with TRBD1. TRBV23-1 is annotated as an ORF whose role is uncertain. The CDR3 covers 15 residues. The ends lost 3 bases at V and 1 base at J; junction bases unmatched: 5. The CDR3 nucleotides are TGCGCCAGCAGTCATTCGACAGGGTGGAACACTGAAGCTTTCTTT. Protein sequence: CASSHSTGWNTEAFF.

This clone was found once. The chain combines TRBV5-1 with TRBJ1-4; tentatively, D is TRBD1 (6 bases). Germline loops: CDR1 SGHRS, CDR2 YFSETQ. CDR3 length equals 15 residues. Trimming took off 1 base at V and 3 bases at J, with 10 bases between the two ends. CDR3 sequence: CASSLTGLSNEKLFF. The CDR3 nucleotides read TGCGCCAGCAGCTTGACAGGGCTGTCTAATGAAAAACTGTTTTTT.

The rearrangement joins TRBV25-1 to TRBJ1-1, with unresolved D. In germline, CDR1 is MGHDK, CDR2 SYGVNS. With 3 bases removed from V and 1 base from J, the gap between germline ends came to 9 bases. The length of the CDR3 is 14 residues. CDR3 nucleotides: TGTGCCAGCAGTGAGGCCGGGAGGAACACTGAAGCTTTCTTT. It codes for CASSEAGRNTEAFF. Supplemented by reference TRBV25-1 and TRBJ1-1, the full variable domain reads EADIYQTPRYLVIGTGKKITLECSQTMGHDKMYWYQQDPGMELHLIHYSYGVNSTEKGDLSSESTVSRIRTEHFPLTLESARPSHTSQYLCASSEAGRNTEAFFGQGTRLTVV.

The chain is built from TRBV10-3 and TRBJ1-1, with a possible D match to TRBD1 (6 bases). The germline V gene encodes CDR1 ENHRY and CDR2 SYGVKD. Trimming pared 0 bases from V and 5 bases from J, leaving 10 bases between. The CDR3 contains 14 residues. Written as DNA, the CDR3 is TGTGCCATCAGTGAGTCGGGGGGGCTTACTGAAGCTTTCTTT. Translated, it gives CAISESGGLTEAFF.

The chain joins TRBV6-5 to TRBJ2-5; TRBD2 might be the D (5 bases). This CDR3 has 13 residues. Germline V CDR1 and CDR2: MNHEY, SVGAGI. Trimming stripped 6 bases from V and 5 bases from J, with 13 bases between. The DNA for the CDR3 is TGTGCCAGCAGGAAAATCGAGCGGGAGACCCAGTACTTC. This gives the protein CASRKIERETQYF.